The 26 T cell receptor beta chains in this list originate from one sample, sequenced in a study of blood T cell repertoires in COVID-19. Measured with immunoSEQ multiplex PCR; TCRdb has only the in-frame clones, and not every one. The profile shows roughly 70,000 clones, 91% of them singletons. The sample was peripheral blood. The receptors stem from a human donor with active COVID-19. The donor label of this sample is uncertain.

DNA of the CDR3: TGCGCCAGCAAGGCCGGGACTAGCGGGAGTGGCGTTGCAGATACGCAGTATTTT. Its protein is CASKAGTSGSGVADTQYF. The chain joins TRBV5-1 to TRBJ2-3, with 14 bases lining up with TRBD2. This CDR3 has 18 amino acids. Germline trimming cut 6 bases from V and 4 bases from J; bases unmatched to any gene: 13. Germline lookup yields CDR1 SGHRS and CDR2 YFSETQ.

The V call is TRBV19, the J call TRBJ1-3, with TRBD1 identical over 9 bases. This CDR3 is 18 amino acids long. With 6 bases clipped from V and 0 bases from J, the junction kept 12 bases outside the gene matches. Germline-derived CDR1 and CDR2 are LNHDA and SQIVND (reference sequence). The CDR3, as DNA: TGTGCCAGTAGCCCCGGGACAGGGCAGTCTTTCTCTGGAAACACCATATATTTT. Amino acids: CASSPGTGQSFSGNTIYF.

The chain employs TRBV4-3 and TRBJ1-4; D is perhaps TRBD1 (6 bases). CDR3 size: 16 residues. Looked up from germline, CDR1 is LGHNA and CDR2 is YSLEER. V dropped 0 bases and J dropped 7 bases, with 15 bases sitting between them. The CDR3 DNA reads as TGCGCCAGCAGCCAAGATCCGGCAGGGGTTAGTGAAAAACTGTTTTTT. It encodes CASSQDPAGVSEKLFF.

V gene TRBV6-5 combines with J gene TRBJ1-1; TRBD1 is a possible D gene (6 bases). V was cut by 0 bases and J by 3 bases, with 14 bases left in between. Germline-derived CDR1 and CDR2 are MNHEY and SVGAGI. The CDR3 length is 16 residues. DNA of the CDR3: TGTGCCAGCAGTTACTCGTCGTGGGGGCGGGACACTGAAGCTTTCTTT. Protein sequence: CASSYSSWGRDTEAFF.

The genes are TRBV24-1 and TRBJ2-2; possibly TRBD2 for D (6 bases). V was cut by 5 bases and J by 2 bases, with 14 bases left in between. Germline V gene sequence: CDR1 KGHDR, CDR2 SFDVKD. The CDR3 totals 16 residues. The CDR3 protein is CATSGIGAGNTGELFF. The CDR3 coding sequence is TGTGCCACCAGTGGTATTGGCGCGGGAAACACCGGGGAGCTGTTTTTT.

The V gene is TRBV7-2, the J gene TRBJ2-3; D possibly corresponds to TRBD2 (6 bases). CDR1 and CDR2 from the germline V gene are SGHTA and FQGNSA. The CDR3 sequence is 16 residues long. The V gene lost 1 base and the J gene lost 1 base, with 12 bases spanning the gap. In nucleotides, the CDR3 is TGTGCCAGCAGCTTAGTCGGCGGGATAGGCACAGATACGCAGTATTTT. Residues: CASSLVGGIGTDTQYF.

The J gene is TRBJ2-1, the V gene TRBV5-1; 7 nucleotides match TRBD1. This CDR3 is built from 13 residues. Germline V gives CDR1 SGHRS, CDR2 YFSETQ. J gave up 4 bases and V 5 bases, and 3 bases lay outside the gene matches. The CDR3 protein is CASRRGQYNEQFF. CDR3 DNA: TGCGCCAGCAGACGGGGACAGTACAATGAGCAGTTCTTC.

J is TRBJ2-5 and V is TRBV28; TRBD1 matches at 8 bases. Germline V gene lookup returns CDR1 MDHEN and CDR2 SYDVKM. The V segment lost 6 bases and the J segment 5 bases; nucleotides outside the gene matches: 14. The CDR3 totals 16 residues. DNA of the CDR3: TGTGCCAGCAGCCGCGGAGGACAGGGAGGTGGGGAGACCCAGTACTTC. It is translated as CASSRGGQGGGETQYF.

The rearrangement uses TRBV4-3 and TRBJ2-7; D not certain. The CDR3 contains 15 residues. Trimming removed 0 bases at V and 0 bases at J, with 9 bases between. Germline-derived CDR1 and CDR2 are LGHNA and YSLEER. CDR3 amino acids: CASSQDSGVSYEQYF. In nucleotides, the CDR3 is TGCGCCAGCAGCCAAGACTCCGGAGTCTCCTACGAGCAGTACTTC.

The chain employs TRBV7-2 and TRBJ1-1; D not certain. CDR3 length equals 14 residues. Trimming took 1 base from V and 1 from J, leaving 7 bases between them. CDR1 is SGHTA, CDR2 FQGNSA, per germline. CDR3 protein: CASSLGHANTEAFF. For the CDR3, the DNA is TGTGCCAGCAGCTTAGGACACGCGAACACTGAAGCTTTCTTT. Drawing the rest from reference TRBV7-2 and TRBJ1-1, the complete variable domain is GAGVSQSPSNKVTEKGKDVELRCDPISGHTALYWYRQSLGQGLEFLIYFQGNSAPDKSGLPSDRFSAERTGGSVSTLTIQRTQQEDSAVYLCASSLGHANTEAFFGQGTRLTVV.

The chain is built from TRBV27 and TRBJ2-7; perhaps TRBD2 as D (6 bases). The V and J ends lost 4 bases and 4 bases respectively, with 17 bases between them. The CDR3 runs 15 residues. Germline V gene lookup returns CDR1 MNHEY and CDR2 SMNVEV (reference sequence). As DNA, the CDR3 is TGTGCCAGCAGTTCTGCGACTAGTCGCCTGTACGAGCAGTACTTC. As protein: CASSSATSRLYEQYF.

This clone is labeled medium-sized. This chain connects TRBV12-3 or TRBV12-4 to TRBJ1-2, with 7 bases aligning to TRBD1. J lost 8 bases, V lost 7 bases, and 10 bases had no gene match. This CDR3 comprises 13 residues. The CDR3 DNA reads TGTGCCAGCACCCCAGGAGGGGGCGCGGGCTACACCTTC. Amino acid sequence: CASTPGGGAGYTF.

This clone was seen more than once but under ten times. V usage is TRBV18 and J usage is TRBJ2-1; 9 bases match TRBD2. CDR1 KGHSH and CDR2 LQKENI come from the germline V gene. CDR3 size: 15 residues. The junction had 8 bases not matched to a gene; V was cut back by 2 bases and J by 9 bases. CDR3 residues: CASSPVAGGPGEQFF. CDR3 in DNA: TGTGCCAGCTCACCAGTGGCGGGAGGGCCGGGTGAGCAGTTCTTC.

The chain joins TRBV28 to TRBJ1-5, with TRBD1 identical over 7 bases. The CDR3 is made up of 15 amino acids. The germline V gene has CDR1 MDHEN and CDR2 SYDVKM. The ends lost 5 bases at V and 1 base at J; junction bases unmatched: 5. Here the CDR3 DNA reads TGTGCCAGCAGTCGACAGGGTTCAAGCAATCAGCCCCAGCATTTT. Translated: CASSRQGSSNQPQHF.

A few counts support this clone. The chain combines TRBV2 with TRBJ1-5, with 10 nucleotides matching TRBD1. V lost 7 bases to trimming and J lost 0 bases; unmatched junction nucleotides: 3. Per the germline V gene, CDR1 is SNHLY and CDR2 is FYNNEI. CDR3 length: 15 amino acids. The CDR3 DNA reads TGTGCCAGCACCGGGACAGGGGATAGCAATCAGCCCCAGCATTTT. Translation gives CASTGTGDSNQPQHF.

The rearrangement joins TRBV11-2 to TRBJ2-3; D unclear. Deletions cut 1 base from V and 0 bases from J, with 11 bases between. CDR1 is SGHAT and CDR2 is FQNNGV in the germline V gene. CDR3 length: 16 amino acids. The CDR3 here is CASSLGWAVSTDTQYF. The DNA for the CDR3 is TGTGCCAGCAGCTTAGGATGGGCAGTTAGCACAGATACGCAGTATTTT.

This chain uses TRBV12-3 or TRBV12-4 with TRBJ2-2; D possibly corresponds to TRBD2 (5 bases). CDR3 length equals 11 residues. Between the trimmed V and J ends, which lost 6 bases and 6 bases, there was a span of 5 bases. The CDR3 loop is CASRGAGELFF. DNA for the CDR3: TGTGCCAGCAGGGGAGCCGGGGAGCTGTTTTTT.

The rearrangement links TRBV29-1 to TRBJ2-7; 13 nucleotides match TRBD2. Germline CDR1 and CDR2: SQVTM and ANQGSEA. Trimming at V came to 4 bases and at J to 3 bases, leaving 6 bases not matched to a gene. The CDR3 totals 15 residues. CDR3 sequence: CSVADGLAGVYEQYF. DNA for the CDR3: TGCAGCGTTGCAGACGGACTAGCGGGGGTCTACGAGCAGTACTTC.

The gene calls are TRBV28 and TRBJ1-6; weak D call: TRBD1 (6 bases). CDR3 length equals 16 residues. CDR1 is MDHEN and CDR2 is SYDVKM in the germline V gene. V was clipped by 8 bases and J by 9 bases, with 23 bases between them. The CDR3 protein is CASWPLSTGRVSPLHF. In DNA, the CDR3 is TGTGCCAGCTGGCCCCTCTCTACAGGGAGAGTTTCACCCCTCCACTTT.

The genes are TRBV11-2 and TRBJ2-1; 7 bases agree with TRBD2. This CDR3 has 15 residues. Germline trimming cut 2 bases from V and 5 bases from J; bases unmatched to any gene: 6. CDR1 and CDR2 (germline): SGHAT, FQNNGV. CDR3 nucleotide sequence: TGTGCCAGCAGCTTACGGGGAGGGTGGAACAATGAGCAGTTCTTC. This sequence encodes CASSLRGGWNNEQFF.

V usage is TRBV19 and J usage is TRBJ1-1; the D gene is possibly TRBD1 (5 bases). Germline V gene lookup returns CDR1 LNHDA and CDR2 SQIVND (reference sequence). The CDR3 spans 10 residues. V lost 10 bases to trimming and J lost 6 bases, with 9 bases between them. This chain's CDR3 is CATGHPEAFF. The CDR3 nucleotides are TGTGCCACCGGACATCCTGAAGCTTTCTTT.

The V call is TRBV10-3, the J call TRBJ2-1, with 11 bases matching TRBD2. The V gene's germline CDR1 is ENHRY and CDR2 SYGVKD. The CDR3 spans 15 residues. The V gene end was trimmed by 6 bases and the J gene end by 4 bases; junction bases not matched to a gene: 5. This chain's CDR3 is CAISSTSGSYNEQFF. CDR3 in DNA: TGTGCCATCAGCTCCACTAGCGGGAGTTACAATGAGCAGTTCTTC.

This rearrangement joins TRBV7-9 to TRBJ2-2; D not certain. Trimming cost V 5 bases and J 5 bases, with 9 bases left between them. Per the germline V gene, CDR1 is SEHNR and CDR2 is FQNEAQ (reference sequence). This CDR3 comprises 13 residues. DNA for the CDR3: TGTGCCAGCAGCCTGCCTATAACCGGGGAGCTGTTTTTT. Translating it yields CASSLPITGELFF.

This chain joins TRBV5-1 and TRBJ2-2; D is uncertain. The germline gives CDR1 SGHRS, CDR2 YFSETQ. The V gene lost 1 base and the J gene lost 0 bases, with 7 bases spanning the gap. The CDR3 totals 15 residues. CDR3 nucleotide sequence: TGCGCCAGCAGCTTGTTTGGGCCGAACACCGGGGAGCTGTTTTTT. Translating gives CASSLFGPNTGELFF. Supplemented by reference TRBV5-1 and TRBJ2-2, the full variable domain reads KAGVTQTPRYLIKTRGQQVTLSCSPISGHRSVSWYQQTPGQGLQFLFEYFSETQRNKGNFPGRFSGRQFSNSRSEMNVSTLELGDSALYLCASSLFGPNTGELFFGEGSRLTVL.

The chain recombines TRBV7-2 with TRBJ2-1; TRBD1 might be the D (7 bases). This CDR3 contains 15 residues. Between the trimmed V and J ends, which lost 1 base and 3 bases, there was a span of 10 bases. Per the germline V gene, CDR1 is SGHTA and CDR2 is FQGNSA. CDR3 loop: CASSLGQGGYNEQFF. In DNA form, the CDR3 reads TGTGCCAGCAGCTTAGGGCAGGGGGGCTACAATGAGCAGTTCTTC.

V usage is TRBV3-1 (or the pseudogene TRBV3-2) and J usage is TRBJ2-7, with no clear D. This CDR3 spans 14 amino acids. The V gene's germline CDR1 is LGHDT and CDR2 YNNKEL (reference sequence). V lost 1 base and J 3 bases, leaving 10 bases between the germline ends. DNA of the CDR3: TGTGCCAGCAGCCAAGGGGCTGATCGCTACGAGCAGTACTTC. It encodes CASSQGADRYEQYF.